This is a list of T cell receptor beta chains from one sample in a study of blood T cell repertoires in COVID-19. Here immunoSEQ multiplex PCR was the method, and the copy in TCRdb shows in-frame clones only, minus some. The sample lists 75,000 to 100,000 clones; roughly 85% were seen once. Input material: peripheral blood. The receptors shown here come from a man between 65 and 85 years old with acute or convalescent COVID-19. CDR3s include the opening cysteine and the closing phenylalanine or tryptophan. D genes are given only for firm matches. Some rows have no size entry. The others give once, few or many, or a class for an expanded clone.

cdr3_aa | cdr3_nt | clone_size | j_call | v_call | d_call
CASSLSGGGELFF | TGTGCCAGCAGCTTATCCGGCGGCGGGGAGCTGTTTTTT | NA | TRBJ2-2 | TRBV7-3 | NA
CASSSQGGEREKLFF | TGTGCCAGCAGTTCTCAGGGGGGAGAAAGGGAAAAACTGTTTTTT | NA | TRBJ1-4 | TRBV28 | TRBD1
CASSTYGRTGGLHYGYTF | TGTGCCAGCAGCACTTATGGAAGGACAGGGGGTTTACACTATGGCTACACCTTC | NA | TRBJ1-2 | TRBV3-1/TRBV3-2 | TRBD1
CASSPDRAPLNTEAFF | TGTGCCAGCAGCCCGGACAGGGCCCCACTGAACACTGAAGCTTTCTTT | NA | TRBJ1-1 | TRBV6-6 | TRBD1
CSYGQGNTEAFF | TGCAGCTACGGACAGGGGAACACTGAAGCTTTCTTT | NA | TRBJ1-1 | TRBV29-1 | TRBD1
CASSSDGIAEAFF | TGTGCCAGCAGCTCTGACGGGATCGCTGAAGCTTTCTTT | NA | TRBJ1-1 | TRBV6-4 | NA
CASSFRAGTGFQPQHF | TGTGCCAGCAGCTTCCGAGCCGGGACAGGGTTTCAGCCCCAGCATTTT | NA | TRBJ1-5 | TRBV7-6 | TRBD1
CASSPRTGGDYGYTF | TGCGCCAGCAGCCCACGGACAGGGGGTGACTATGGCTACACCTTC | NA | TRBJ1-2 | TRBV5-1 | TRBD1
CASSPRGNQETQYF | TGTGCCAGCAGCCCCCGGGGGAACCAAGAGACCCAGTACTTC | NA | TRBJ2-5 | TRBV7-9 | NA
CASSLAGGRGEQFF | TGTGCCAGCAGCTTAGCGGGGGGGCGAGGTGAGCAGTTCTTC | NA | TRBJ2-1 | TRBV7-9 | NA
CATSRATAAAYGYTF | TGTGCCACCAGCAGAGCGACAGCCGCTGCCTATGGCTACACCTTC | NA | TRBJ1-2 | TRBV15 | NA
CASSPGLAGESYEQYF | TGTGCCAGCAGCCCTGGACTAGCGGGGGAGTCCTACGAGCAGTACTTC | NA | TRBJ2-7 | TRBV7-6 | TRBD2
CASSEQGLQETQYF | TGTGCCAGCAGTGAGCAGGGATTACAAGAGACCCAGTACTTC | NA | TRBJ2-5 | TRBV2 | NA
CASSLGGQINYGYTF | TGTGCCAGCAGTTTAGGGGGACAGATTAACTATGGCTACACCTTC | once | TRBJ1-2 | TRBV28 | TRBD1
CASRPTGTGYGYTF | TGTGCCAGCAGACCTACCGGGACAGGGTATGGCTACACCTTC | NA | TRBJ1-2 | TRBV28 | TRBD1
CSSRLAGTTDTQYF | TGCAGCTCGAGACTAGCGGGGACCACAGATACGCAGTATTTT | once | TRBJ2-3 | TRBV29-1 | TRBD2